What follows are 18 T cell receptor beta chains derived from one specimen sequenced in a study of T cell repertoires in cytomegalovirus infection. Each CDR3 protein gets one entry after TCRdb re-called the reads with MiXCR. The sample yields about 500,000 distinct CDR3 sequences, about 33% seen once. Antigens for these TCRs are unknown. The specimen comprised cultured PBMCs, sampled from culture after CMV antigen stimulation. Receptors were obtained from a human donor in good health (CMV status not recorded). Some clones in this sample may be carry-over from other donors' samples.

This rearrangement joins TRBV19 to TRBJ2-4; D gene unclear. The CDR3 extends over 13 amino acids. The germline V gene has CDR1 LNHDA and CDR2 SQIVND (reference sequence). Deletions cut 7 bases from V and 8 bases from J, with 15 bases between. CDR3 residues: CASMSRVADIQYF. CDR3 coding DNA: TGTGCCAGTATGTCCCGGGTTGCGGACATTCAGTACTTC.

In its sample, this clonotype was seen a few times. The chain combines TRBV7-2 with TRBJ1-6; possibly TRBD1 for D (6 bases). V lost 2 bases to trimming and J lost 15 bases, with 14 bases between them. Germline CDR1 is SGHTA and CDR2 is FQGNSA. The CDR3 contains 13 residues. The CDR3 DNA follows: TGTGCCAGCAGCTTACTAGGCAGGGGTCACCTCCACTTT. Encoded protein: CASSLLGRGHLHF.

This clonotype was found a few times. This chain links TRBV28 with TRBJ2-2; maybe TRBD1 (5 bases). The V gene lost 8 bases and the J gene lost 7 bases, with 11 bases spanning the gap. CDR3 length equals 12 residues. The germline gives CDR1 MDHEN, CDR2 SYDVKM. CDR3 region: CASQGLFGELFF. The CDR3 region has the DNA TGTGCCAGCCAGGGTCTTTTCGGGGAGCTGTTTTTT.

The genes are TRBV19 and TRBJ2-3; D is unclear. CDR3 size: 14 residues. Trimming removed 5 bases from V and 5 bases from J, with 14 bases in between. Per germline, CDR1 LNHDA and CDR2 SQIVND (reference sequence). CDR3 amino acids: CASSPFSVGDTQYF. The CDR3 bases are TGTGCCAGTAGTCCCTTCTCGGTGGGAGATACGCAGTATTTT.

The table lists this clonotype with a few counts. This chain links TRBV28 with TRBJ1-2; no firm D call. The germline gives CDR1 MDHEN, CDR2 SYDVKM. The V gene lost 6 bases and the J gene lost 10 bases, with 18 bases spanning the gap. CDR3 length equals 13 residues. In DNA, the CDR3 is TGTGCCAGCAGGCCTCCACTAACAAAGCTCTACACCTTC. This codes for CASRPPLTKLYTF.

This chain connects TRBV9 to TRBJ2-3; D not certain. Germline CDR1 is SGDLS and CDR2 is YYNGEE. The CDR3 totals 14 residues. Trimming left V 2 bases short and J 0 bases short, with 7 bases between. The CDR3 DNA reads as TGTGCCAGCAGCGTTACCAGCAGCACAGATACGCAGTATTTT. Translating gives CASSVTSSTDTQYF. The variable domain in full, completed from reference TRBV9 and TRBJ2-3, reads DSGVTQTPKHLITATGQRVTLRCSPRSGDLSVYWYQQSLDQGLQFLIQYYNGEERAKGNILERFSAQQFPDLHSELNLSSLELGDSALYFCASSVTSSTDTQYFGPGTRLTVL.

This chain connects TRBV4-1 to TRBJ1-1; D not resolved. Germline lookup yields CDR1 MGHRA and CDR2 YSYEKL. V lost 2 bases, J lost 0 bases, and 10 bases lay in between. The CDR3 length is 15 residues. The CDR3 DNA reads as TGCGCCAGCAGCCAAAATTACCAGGTGAACACTGAAGCTTTCTTT. Translating gives CASSQNYQVNTEAFF.

At least ten counts were recorded for this clonotype. The chain joins TRBV7-2 to TRBJ2-3, with unresolved D. V lost 2 bases, J lost 0 bases, and 6 bases lay in between. CDR3 size: 14 residues. CDR1 SGHTA and CDR2 FQGNSA come from the germline V gene. The CDR3 DNA sequence: TGTGCCAGCAGCTTAAGCCGTAGCACAGATACGCAGTATTTT. Translating it yields CASSLSRSTDTQYF. The full variable domain, with the rest looked up from reference TRBV7-2 and TRBJ2-3, is GAGVSQSPSNKVTEKGKDVELRCDPISGHTALYWYRQSLGQGLEFLIYFQGNSAPDKSGLPSDRFSAERTGGSVSTLTIQRTQQEDSAVYLCASSLSRSTDTQYFGPGTRLTVL.

This clonotype was detected only a few times. No DNA is shown, since the ends of the CDR3 on it are uncertain; the CDR3 is the one TCRdb lists. The chain links TRBV28 to TRBJ1-2; TRBD1, the table's D call, lacks a check against the DNA. Per the germline V gene, CDR1 is MDHEN and CDR2 is SYDVKM. With termini counted, the CDR3 has 14 amino acids. The CDR3 reads CASSFGQGGRTYTF.

The chain employs TRBV11-2 and TRBJ1-2; D is unclear. The germline CDR1 and CDR2 sequences are SGHAT and FQNNGV. This CDR3 has 15 amino acids. V was clipped by 1 base and J by 7 bases, with 16 bases between them. The CDR3 region is CASSLVVGGLGGYTF. The CDR3 region has the DNA TGTGCCAGCAGCTTAGTAGTCGGCGGCCTGGGTGGCTACACCTTC.

A few counts support this clonotype. The chain combines TRBV28 with TRBJ1-6; possible D gene TRBD1, 5 bases. The CDR3 sequence is 14 residues long. Germline lookup yields CDR1 MDHEN and CDR2 SYDVKM. Trimming removed 2 bases at V and 7 bases at J, with 9 bases between. The CDR3 here is CASSLRGWNSPLHF. CDR3 DNA sequence: TGTGCCAGCAGTTTACGGGGGTGGAATTCACCCCTCCACTTT.

The V gene is TRBV28, the J gene TRBJ2-3; tentatively, D is TRBD2 (6 bases). Germline CDR1 MDHEN, CDR2 SYDVKM. Trimming removed 5 bases at V and 1 base at J, with 10 bases between. The length of the CDR3 is 14 residues. This chain's CDR3 is CASSDSGRTDTQYF. The CDR3 nucleotides are TGTGCCAGCAGTGATAGCGGACGCACAGATACGCAGTATTTT.

This clonotype was picked up a small number of times. The V call is TRBV2, the J call TRBJ2-3; 8 bases line up with TRBD2. V was clipped by 3 bases and J by 2 bases; unmatched bases: 7. The CDR3 runs 16 residues. The germline CDR1 and CDR2 sequences are SNHLY and FYNNEI. The CDR3 DNA reads as TGTGCCAGCAGTGATTTTACTAGCGGTAACACAGATACGCAGTATTTT. Translated, it gives CASSDFTSGNTDTQYF.

This chain uses TRBV7-2 with TRBJ1-6, with 9 positions matching TRBD1. Germline V gene sequence: CDR1 SGHTA, CDR2 FQGNSA. The J segment lost 9 bases and the V segment lost 3 bases, leaving 9 bases of the junction unmatched. The CDR3 sequence is 16 residues long. CDR3 loop: CASSFPPGQGSSPLHF. The CDR3 region has the DNA TGTGCCAGCAGCTTCCCCCCCGGACAGGGGAGTTCACCCCTCCACTTT.

The chain carries TRBV7-6 and TRBJ2-1; D tentatively fits TRBD1 or TRBD2 (5 bases each). Germline CDR1 reads SGHVS; CDR2 reads FNYEAQ. Trimming pared 5 bases from V and 1 base from J, leaving 15 bases between. The CDR3 is made up of 16 amino acids. The CDR3 protein is CASSPLEGKSYNEQFF. For the CDR3, the DNA is TGTGCCAGCAGCCCCTTAGAGGGGAAGTCCTACAATGAGCAGTTCTTC.

There are a few counts of this clonotype. The chain combines TRBV6-1 with TRBJ1-1; TRBD1 might be the D (5 bases). Germline assignment: CDR1 MNHNS and CDR2 SASEGT. V lost 7 bases to trimming and J lost 4 bases, with 16 bases between them. This CDR3 comprises 14 residues. The CDR3 DNA sequence: TGTGCCAGCACCGGGCAGGGTGGGGTCACTGAAGCTTTCTTT. The encoded protein is CASTGQGGVTEAFF.

The chain employs TRBV27 and TRBJ2-7, with 7 bases identical to TRBD2. CDR3 length: 13 residues. Trimming at V came to 2 bases and at J to 6 bases, leaving 4 bases not matched to a gene. The germline V gene encodes CDR1 MNHEY and CDR2 SMNVEV (reference sequence). CDR3 sequence: CASSLGRAGEQYF. The CDR3, as DNA: TGTGCCAGCAGTTTAGGGAGGGCGGGCGAGCAGTACTTC.

V and J are TRBV7-2 and TRBJ2-7; D is perhaps TRBD2 (5 bases). This CDR3 is 16 amino acids long. Germline V CDR1 and CDR2: SGHTA, FQGNSA. The V gene lost 5 bases and the J gene lost 3 bases, with 20 bases spanning the gap. The CDR3 is CASSPSLTTAVYEQYF. The CDR3 nucleotides are TGTGCCAGCAGCCCCTCCTTGACTACCGCGGTCTACGAGCAGTACTTC.